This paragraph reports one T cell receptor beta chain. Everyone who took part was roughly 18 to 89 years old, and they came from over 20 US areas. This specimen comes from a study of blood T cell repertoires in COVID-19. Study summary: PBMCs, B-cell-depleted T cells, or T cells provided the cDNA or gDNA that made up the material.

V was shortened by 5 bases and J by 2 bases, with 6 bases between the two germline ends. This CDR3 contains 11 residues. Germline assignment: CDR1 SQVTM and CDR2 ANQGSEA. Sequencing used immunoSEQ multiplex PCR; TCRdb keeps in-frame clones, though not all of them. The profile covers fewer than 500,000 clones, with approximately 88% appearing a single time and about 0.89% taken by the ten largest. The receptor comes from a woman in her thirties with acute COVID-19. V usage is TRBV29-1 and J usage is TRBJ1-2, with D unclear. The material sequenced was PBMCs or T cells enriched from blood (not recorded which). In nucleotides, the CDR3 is TGCAGCGTTCCAGAAAACTATGGCTACACCTTC. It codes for CSVPENYGYTF.